This is a list of T cell receptor beta chains from one sample in a study of blood T cell repertoires in COVID-19. This table comes from immunoSEQ multiplex PCR, and its TCRdb copy is limited to in-frame clones, with some not included. The table lists fewer than 500,000 clones, roughly 90% of them singletons. The sample consisted of peripheral blood. Every receptor here comes from a woman in her 30s with acute or convalescent COVID-19. The CDR3 runs from the conserved cysteine through the conserved F or W. The order of the fields is CDR3 DNA, CDR3 protein, V gene, J gene, D gene, clone size. A D gene is named only where the DNA matches it firmly. Some rows have no size entry. The others give once, few or many, or a class for an expanded clone.

TGCGCCAGCAGCTTGTGGGACAGGGTATCGGATACGCAGTATTTT,CASSLWDRVSDTQYF,TRBV5-1,TRBJ2-3,TRBD1,once
TGTGCCAGCAGTTACCATCCTACCTCGGGTGAGCAGTTCTTC,CASSYHPTSGEQFF,TRBV6-5,TRBJ2-1,-,-
TGTGCCACCAAGGGGACAGGGCTTATGAACACTGAAGCTTTCTTT,CATKGTGLMNTEAFF,TRBV19,TRBJ1-1,TRBD1,-
TGTGCCAGCAGTTACTTCCGTTCTGGCTACACCTTC,CASSYFRSGYTF,TRBV6-2/TRBV6-3,TRBJ1-2,-,-
TGTGCCACCAGCCTTACGGGAGTCCGCTCCTACGAGCAGTACTTC,CATSLTGVRSYEQYF,TRBV15,TRBJ2-7,-,-
TGTGCCATCAGGGGGAGGTCCCCCGCCGGGGAGCTGTTTTTT,CAIRGRSPAGELFF,TRBV10-3,TRBJ2-2,-,-
TGTGCCAGCAGCATAAGACTAGCGGGGGCAGATACGCAGTATTTT,CASSIRLAGADTQYF,TRBV5-6,TRBJ2-3,TRBD2,-
TGCAGCGCAAGAGAGGCCCCCGAAGCTTTCTTT,CSAREAPEAFF,TRBV29-1,TRBJ1-1,-,-
TGTGCCAGCAGTTCACAGGGGTCACCCCTCCACTTT,CASSSQGSPLHF,TRBV6-6,TRBJ1-6,TRBD1,-
TGTGCCAGCAGTTACTCGAACAGACAATCTCACTACGAGCAGTACTTC,CASSYSNRQSHYEQYF,TRBV6-2/TRBV6-3,TRBJ2-7,-,-
TGTGCCAGCAGCCCTGACCTCATCGGGTACGAGCAGTACTTC,CASSPDLIGYEQYF,TRBV3-1/TRBV3-2,TRBJ2-7,-,-
TGTGCCAGCAGTCCACTCTCGGATACGCAGTATTTT,CASSPLSDTQYF,TRBV6-1,TRBJ2-3,-,-
TGTGCCAGCAGCCATTTAGGGGTTCAAGAGACCCAGTACTTC,CASSHLGVQETQYF,TRBV4-2,TRBJ2-5,-,few
TGCGCCAGCAGCCAAGACAGGGGCACCGGGGAGCTGTTTTTT,CASSQDRGTGELFF,TRBV4-1,TRBJ2-2,-,-